These 20 T cell receptor beta chains were all obtained from the same sample, sequenced in a study of fetal regulatory T cell absence and autoimmunity. Repertoires were generated with immunoSEQ multiplex PCR, while TCRdb's copy carries only in-frame clones and drops some. The table records about 95,000 clones, about three quarters of them present only once. The sequenced sample was pancreas tissue. The receptor source for this set is a male donor with IPEX syndrome.

The V gene is TRBV7-8, the J gene TRBJ2-7; 11 nucleotides line up with TRBD2. The germline V gene has CDR1 SGHVS and CDR2 FQNEAQ. V lost 6 bases and J lost 3; bases outside the gene matches: 7. CDR3 length: 15 residues. The CDR3 coding sequence is TGTGCCAGCAGTCTAGCGGGAGGCGGTATCTACGAGCAGTACTTC. Translating it yields CASSLAGGGIYEQYF.

The gene calls are TRBV14 and TRBJ1-1; 7 positions agree with TRBD1. Germline-derived CDR1 and CDR2 are SGHDN and FVKESK. This CDR3 contains 13 residues. The trim removed 4 bases at V and 4 bases at J, leaving 3 bases unmatched. The chain's CDR3 is CASSPHRGTEAFF. The CDR3 DNA sequence: TGTGCCAGCAGCCCCCACAGGGGCACTGAAGCTTTCTTT.

The chain is built from TRBV30 and TRBJ2-7, with 9 nucleotides matching TRBD1. V shed 4 bases, J shed 4 bases, and the junction held 5 bases outside the gene matches. Germline loops: CDR1 GTSNPN, CDR2 SVGIG (reference sequence). This CDR3 has 13 amino acids. The CDR3 reads CAWTTGGGYEQYF. The CDR3 nucleotides are TGTGCCTGGACGACAGGGGGAGGGTACGAGCAGTACTTC. Drawing the rest from reference TRBV30 and TRBJ2-7, the complete variable domain is SQTIHQWPATLVQPVGSPLSLECTVEGTSNPNLYWYRQAAGRGLQLLFYSVGIGQISSEVPQNLSASRPQDRQFILSSKKLLLSDSGFYLCAWTTGGGYEQYFGPGTRLTVT.

The chain carries TRBV11-3 and TRBJ1-6; D not resolved. The length of the CDR3 is 14 residues. The V gene's germline CDR1 is SGHNT and CDR2 YENEEA. Trimming removed 5 bases from V and 6 bases from J, with 11 bases in between. CDR3 nucleotides: TGTGCCAGCAGCCTGGGAGTTAGTAATTCACCCCTCCACTTT. Amino acid sequence: CASSLGVSNSPLHF. Complete variable domain (other parts from reference TRBV11-3 and TRBJ1-6): EAGVVQSPRYKIIEKKQPVAFWCNPISGHNTLYWYLQNLGQGPELLIRYENEEAVDDSQLPKDRFSAERLKGVDSTLKIQPAELGDSAVYLCASSLGVSNSPLHFGNGTRLTVT.

This clone was seen a few times. The CDR3 coding sequence is TGTGCCAGCAGTGGCCCCGGGGTGCGGTATGGCTACACCTTC. Its translation is CASSGPGVRYGYTF. This chain links TRBV2 with TRBJ1-2; D unresolved. With 4 bases removed from V and 5 bases from J, the gap between germline ends came to 14 bases. Per the germline V gene, CDR1 is SNHLY and CDR2 is FYNNEI. The CDR3 extends over 14 amino acids. Filled out from reference TRBV2 and TRBJ1-2, the complete variable domain reads EPEVTQTPSHQVTQMGQEVILRCVPISNHLYFYWYRQILGQKVEFLVSFYNNEISEKSEIFDDQFSVERPDGSNFTLKIRSTKLEDSAMYFCASSGPGVRYGYTFGSGTRLTVV.

This clone was detected only a few times. The chain links TRBV5-1 to TRBJ1-2; 11 nucleotides line up with TRBD1. Germline-derived CDR1 and CDR2 are SGHRS and YFSETQ. This CDR3 comprises 15 residues. The V segment lost 0 bases and the J segment 4 bases; nucleotides outside the gene matches: 2. The CDR3, as DNA: TGCGCCAGCAGCTTGGCCGGGACAGGGGGCTATGGCTACACCTTC. Amino acid sequence: CASSLAGTGGYGYTF. Combining the CDR3 with reference TRBV5-1 and TRBJ1-2 gives the whole variable domain KAGVTQTPRYLIKTRGQQVTLSCSPISGHRSVSWYQQTPGQGLQFLFEYFSETQRNKGNFPGRFSGRQFSNSRSEMNVSTLELGDSALYLCASSLAGTGGYGYTFGSGTRLTVV.

This chain connects TRBV5-6 to TRBJ2-5; the match to TRBD1 covers 10 bases. The V gene end was trimmed by 4 bases and the J gene end by 6 bases; junction bases not matched to a gene: 6. CDR3 length equals 14 residues. Germline V gene data show CDR1 as SGHDT and CDR2 as YYEEEE. The CDR3 nucleotides are TGTGCCAGCAGCCGTTGGGACAGGGGAAAGACCCAGTACTTC. Protein sequence: CASSRWDRGKTQYF.

The chain recombines TRBV6-5 with TRBJ2-2; D uncertain. The CDR3 has 14 amino acids. From germline, CDR1 is MNHEY and CDR2 SVGAGI. Trimming removed 7 bases at V and 0 bases at J, with 9 bases between. The CDR3 here is CASKVAPNTGELFF. CDR3 coding DNA: TGTGCCAGCAAGGTAGCCCCGAACACCGGGGAGCTGTTTTTT.

The chain uses TRBV6-6 and TRBJ2-5; D is undetermined. The CDR3 sequence is 16 residues long. V dropped 6 bases and J dropped 2 bases, with 19 bases sitting between them. CDR1 is MNHNY and CDR2 is SVGAGI in the germline V gene (reference sequence). The chain's CDR3 is CASSPLLDTPQETQYF. The DNA for the CDR3 is TGTGCCAGCAGCCCCCTCCTAGATACCCCACAAGAGACCCAGTACTTC.

This chain connects TRBV9 to TRBJ1-2; possibly TRBD1 for D (6 bases). This CDR3 has 14 amino acids. Germline CDR1 SGDLS, CDR2 YYNGEE. The V end was cut by 0 bases, the J end by 7 bases, with 13 bases between. CDR3 region: CASSVGGGQVGYTF. In DNA, the CDR3 is TGTGCCAGCAGCGTAGGCGGGGGGCAGGTTGGCTACACCTTC.

Turning to this clone: Other DNA sequences in the same sample also yield this CDR3. V usage is TRBV4-1 and J usage is TRBJ2-3; the match to TRBD2 covers 7 bases. This CDR3 is built from 14 residues. Losses at the gene ends were 1 base for V and 4 bases for J; bases not matched to a gene: 2. Germline CDR1 and CDR2: MGHRA and YSYEKL. This CDR3 reads CASSQAGGPDTQYF. The CDR3 bases are TGCGCCAGCAGCCAAGCGGGAGGCCCAGATACGCAGTATTTT.

J is TRBJ2-1 and V is TRBV4-2; 10 nucleotides align to TRBD2. Germline trimming cut 1 base from V and 3 bases from J; bases unmatched to any gene: 9. The CDR3 has 18 residues. Looked up from germline, CDR1 is LGHNA and CDR2 is YNFKEQ. The CDR3 DNA reads TGTGCCAGCAGCCAAGCCAGCGGGAGGGTGGGTTTCTACAATGAGCAGTTCTTC. As protein: CASSQASGRVGFYNEQFF.

The chain links TRBV6-1 to TRBJ2-1; D is unclear. This CDR3 has 14 residues. V was trimmed by 6 bases and J by 0 bases, leaving 9 bases between them. Germline assignment: CDR1 MNHNS and CDR2 SASEGT. The CDR3 DNA is TGTGCCAGCAGCGACTGGAACTCCTACAATGAGCAGTTCTTC. Protein product: CASSDWNSYNEQFF.

This chain uses TRBV27 with TRBJ1-5; 7 bases are a match to TRBD1. The V and J ends lost 6 bases and 7 bases, in that order; junction bases with no gene match: 9. CDR3 length equals 14 residues. The V gene's germline CDR1 is MNHEY and CDR2 SMNVEV (reference sequence). Written as DNA, the CDR3 is TGTGCCAGCAGAGGACAGGTCGAGGGGCAGCCCCAGCATTTT. Protein sequence: CASRGQVEGQPQHF.

As DNA, the CDR3 is TGTGCCAGTAGTATCAGAGGGGGGGGCTGGAACACTGAAGCTTTCTTT. Translation gives CASSIRGGGWNTEAFF. V usage is TRBV19 and J usage is TRBJ1-1; a possible D gene is TRBD1 (6 bases). Germline CDR1 reads LNHDA; CDR2 reads SQIVND (reference sequence). The CDR3 is made up of 16 amino acids. Trimming removed 3 bases at V and 1 base at J, with 15 bases between.

The rearrangement uses TRBV29-1 and TRBJ2-3, with 10 nucleotides matching TRBD2. The CDR3 consists of 15 residues. Germline V gives CDR1 SQVTM, CDR2 ANQGSEA. V lost 6 bases, J lost 3 bases, and 9 bases stayed unmatched. The DNA of the CDR3 is TGCAGCGTGGACAAGCGGGGGGGCCTGACAGATACGCAGTATTTT. Protein sequence: CSVDKRGGLTDTQYF.

The rearrangement links TRBV7-2 to TRBJ2-7; D not resolved. The V gene lost 0 bases and the J gene lost 5 bases, with 8 bases spanning the gap. The germline CDR1 and CDR2 sequences are SGHTA and FQGNSA. The CDR3 is 13 amino acids. The DNA for the CDR3 is TGTGCCAGCAGCTTAGCAGGGTGGCACGAGCAGTACTTC. It encodes CASSLAGWHEQYF.

This chain joins TRBV18 and TRBJ2-3; TRBD1 matches 8 bases. CDR1 is KGHSH, CDR2 LQKENI, per germline. With V trimmed by 5 bases and J by 1 base, 2 bases remained unmatched. The CDR3 totals 14 residues. CDR3 nucleotides: TGTGCCAGCTCATTGACAGGGGGCACAGATACGCAGTATTTT. This codes for CASSLTGGTDTQYF.

The chain recombines TRBV19 with TRBJ1-5, with 9 bases identical to TRBD1. Germline V gene lookup returns CDR1 LNHDA and CDR2 SQIVND (reference sequence). The ends lost 4 bases at V and 11 bases at J; junction bases unmatched: 9. CDR3 length: 14 residues. The CDR3 DNA reads TGTGCCAGTAGTAGCCGACAGGGGGATTCAACCCAGCATTTT. Translated: CASSSRQGDSTQHF.

The chain combines TRBV4-3 with TRBJ2-3, with TRBD1 identical over 8 bases. This CDR3 has 15 residues. After removal of 4 bases from V and 1 base from J, the junction contained 4 bases not matched to a gene. Per germline, CDR1 LGHNA and CDR2 YSLEER. The DNA of the CDR3 is TGCGCCAGCAGCCTAGTGACAGGGGGCACAGATACGCAGTATTTT. Protein sequence: CASSLVTGGTDTQYF.